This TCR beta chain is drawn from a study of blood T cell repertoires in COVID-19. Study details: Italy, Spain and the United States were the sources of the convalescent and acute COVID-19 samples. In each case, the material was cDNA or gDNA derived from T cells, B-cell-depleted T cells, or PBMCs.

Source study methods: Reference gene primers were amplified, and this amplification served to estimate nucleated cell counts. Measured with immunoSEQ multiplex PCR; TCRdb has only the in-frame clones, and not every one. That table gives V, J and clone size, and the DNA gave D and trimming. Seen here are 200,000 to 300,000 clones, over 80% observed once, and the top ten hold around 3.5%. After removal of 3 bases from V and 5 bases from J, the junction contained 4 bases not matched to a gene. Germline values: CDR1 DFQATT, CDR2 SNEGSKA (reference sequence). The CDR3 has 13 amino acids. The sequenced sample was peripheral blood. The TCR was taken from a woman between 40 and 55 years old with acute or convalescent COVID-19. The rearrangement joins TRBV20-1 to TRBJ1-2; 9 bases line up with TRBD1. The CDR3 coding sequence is TGCAGTGCTAGTGGGACAGGGCTTTATGGCTACACCTTC. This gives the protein CSASGTGLYGYTF.